This T cell receptor beta chain was observed in a study of shared clonotypes between healthy human individuals. Across the study: Donor ages ranged 18 to 49 years: two women, a few men.

Notes on the study in general: Between several donors, naive CD4 clonotypes were shared at a level of about 5%. Clonotype sharing among donors was expected to depend on sequencing depth. Non-shared clonotypes displayed generation probabilities falling below those of clonotypes present in all four donors.

CD45RO-negative CD8 cells positively selected for CCR7 made up the naive population, which excluded terminally differentiated effector memory CD45RA+ cells. In the case of this clone: Antigen specificity is unknown.

With 4 bases clipped from V and 5 bases from J, the junction kept 7 bases outside the gene matches. The V gene's germline CDR1 is SGHRS and CDR2 YFSETQ. This CDR3 region has 14 residues. Libraries were prepared by immunoSEQ multiplex PCR; TCRdb keeps only in-frame clonotypes and omits some of them. The sample includes millions of clones, roughly 91% of them seen just once. The source material was naive CD8+ T cells from PBMCs. This clonotype was obtained from a man aged 18 to 29 in good health. Some clones in this sample may be carry-over from other donors' samples. V gene TRBV5-1 combines with J gene TRBJ2-7, with 9 bases aligning to TRBD1. CDR3 in DNA: TGCGCCAGCAGCGGTCGGGACAGGGTGCACGAGCAGTACTTC. Encoded protein: CASSGRDRVHEQYF.